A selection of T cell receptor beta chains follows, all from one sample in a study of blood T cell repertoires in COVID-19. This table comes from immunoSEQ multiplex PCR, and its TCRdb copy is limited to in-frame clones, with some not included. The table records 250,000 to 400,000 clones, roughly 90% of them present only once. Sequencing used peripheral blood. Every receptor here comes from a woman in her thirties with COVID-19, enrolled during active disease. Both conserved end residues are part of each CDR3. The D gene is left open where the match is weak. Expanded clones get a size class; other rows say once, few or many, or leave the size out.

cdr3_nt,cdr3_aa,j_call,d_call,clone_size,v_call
TGTGCCAGCAGTTTATACAGGGGGGTCGGCTATGGCTACACCTTC,CASSLYRGVGYGYTF,TRBJ1-2,TRBD1,-,TRBV27
TGCGCCAGCAGCTTGGACGACACCGGGACAGTGATCAAGTACTTC,CASSLDDTGTVIKYF,TRBJ2-7,TRBD1,-,TRBV5-1
TGTGCCAGCAGCTTATCAGGGACAGGAGGGGCAACCTACGAGCAGTACTTC,CASSLSGTGGATYEQYF,TRBJ2-7,TRBD1,once,TRBV27
TGTGCCAGCAGCCGGGACAGGGGATGGTTGGACACTGAAGCTTTCTTT,CASSRDRGWLDTEAFF,TRBJ1-1,TRBD1,-,TRBV5-5
TGTGCCAGCAGCCCAGTCGGGACAGGGGTAACTGAAGCTTTCTTT,CASSPVGTGVTEAFF,TRBJ1-1,TRBD1,-,TRBV7-9
TGCGCCAGCAGTTTTACAGGGGGCACCACCGGGGAGCTGTTTTTT,CASSFTGGTTGELFF,TRBJ2-2,TRBD1,-,TRBV5-1
TGTGCCAGCAGCACGAACAGGGGGCTGGACGGGGAGCTGTTTTTT,CASSTNRGLDGELFF,TRBJ2-2,TRBD1,-,TRBV7-8
TGTGCCTGGAAGGGAGGGATTGGCTACACCTTC,CAWKGGIGYTF,TRBJ1-2,-,-,TRBV30
TGTGCCAGCAGCCCACGGGGCTATGGCTACACCTTC,CASSPRGYGYTF,TRBJ1-2,-,-,TRBV11-2
TGTGCCAGCAGCCGCCCCGGTGGGGCTAGCGGGAGAGCCGGGGAGCTGTTTTTT,CASSRPGGASGRAGELFF,TRBJ2-2,TRBD2,-,TRBV5-8
TGTGCCAGCTCACCCCCCGGGACAGGGGCCCACGTGCAGCTGTTTTTT,CASSPPGTGAHVQLFF,TRBJ2-2,TRBD1,-,TRBV18
TGTGCCAGCAGTGACAGACTAGCGGGAGGCACCGGGGAGCTGTTTTTT,CASSDRLAGGTGELFF,TRBJ2-2,TRBD2,-,TRBV6-4
TGCAGCGTTGCGTTGACAGGGAACACAGATACGCAGTATTTT,CSVALTGNTDTQYF,TRBJ2-3,TRBD1,-,TRBV29-1
TGTGCCAGCAGGCGGGACCACACAGATACGCAGTATTTT,CASRRDHTDTQYF,TRBJ2-3,-,-,TRBV6-5
TGTGCCAGCAGGACAGGGGTCCAAGAGACCCAGTACTTC,CASRTGVQETQYF,TRBJ2-5,TRBD1,-,TRBV27
TGTGCCAGCAGTAAGCCCTTTAGCAATCAGCCCCAGCATTTT,CASSKPFSNQPQHF,TRBJ1-5,-,-,TRBV7-2